The rows below give T cell receptor beta chains drawn from one sample of a study of blood T cell repertoires in COVID-19. Measured with immunoSEQ multiplex PCR; TCRdb has only the in-frame clones, and not every one. This sample has around 170,000 clones, with roughly four fifths found just once. Sequencing was carried out using peripheral blood. These receptors were collected from a woman aged 35 to 49 with acute or convalescent COVID-19. CDR3s include the opening cysteine and the closing phenylalanine or tryptophan. Each record gives: J gene, clone size, D gene, V gene, CDR3 DNA, CDR3 protein. D genes are given only for firm matches. Only some rows state a clone size, as once, few, many or a class for expanded clones.

TRBJ2-5 NA NA TRBV7-2 TGTGCCAGCAGTTGGGGCGGTAGCCAAGAGACCCAGTACTTC CASSWGGSQETQYF
TRBJ2-6 NA NA TRBV7-3 TGTGCCAGCAGCCCCTTAGTTGGGGCCAACGTCCTGACTTTC CASSPLVGANVLTF
TRBJ1-2 NA NA TRBV30 TGTGCCTGGACCCATGGAAAGGGGGGGGGCTACACCTTC CAWTHGKGGGYTF
TRBJ1-1 NA TRBD1 TRBV9 TGTGCCAGCAGCCACCTGGACAGGCAGAACACTGAAGCTTTCTTT CASSHLDRQNTEAFF
TRBJ2-1 once NA TRBV28 TGTGCCAGCACCTTCGCGGAGTCCGGGGAGCAGTTCTTC CASTFAESGEQFF
TRBJ1-1 NA TRBD1 TRBV28 TGTGCCTCCGAGGTGGGACAGGGACTTATGAACACTGAAGCTTTCTTT CASEVGQGLMNTEAFF
TRBJ2-7 NA NA TRBV7-9 TGTGCCAGCAGCTTGGGGTTCAGGGACGAGCAGTACTTC CASSLGFRDEQYF
TRBJ1-1 NA NA TRBV6-5 TGTGCCAGCTGCAGGGGAATGAACACTGAAGCTTTCTTT CASCRGMNTEAFF
TRBJ1-6 NA TRBD1 TRBV6-5 TGTGCCAGCAAATATGGGACAGGGAATTCACCCCTCCACTTT CASKYGTGNSPLHF
TRBJ2-3 NA TRBD2 TRBV5-4 TGTGCCAGCAGCTTGTGGTCTAGCGGGAGGAGTACAGATACGCAGTATTTT CASSLWSSGRSTDTQYF
TRBJ1-4 few NA TRBV5-1 TGCGCCAGCAGCTTGAGGCCTGGGGCCGATGAAAAACTGTTTTTT CASSLRPGADEKLFF
TRBJ2-7 few NA TRBV6-2/TRBV6-3 TGTGCCAGCAGTTTGTCGCAGGGGTTTTCGGAGCAGTACTTC CASSLSQGFSEQYF
TRBJ1-6 NA NA TRBV28 TGTGCCAGCAGTTTGGAGGAACGGGATTCACCCCTCCACTTT CASSLEERDSPLHF
TRBJ1-5 NA NA TRBV10-3 TGTGCCATCAGTGAGTCGTTAGGGGCGGATCAGCCCCAGCATTTT CAISESLGADQPQHF